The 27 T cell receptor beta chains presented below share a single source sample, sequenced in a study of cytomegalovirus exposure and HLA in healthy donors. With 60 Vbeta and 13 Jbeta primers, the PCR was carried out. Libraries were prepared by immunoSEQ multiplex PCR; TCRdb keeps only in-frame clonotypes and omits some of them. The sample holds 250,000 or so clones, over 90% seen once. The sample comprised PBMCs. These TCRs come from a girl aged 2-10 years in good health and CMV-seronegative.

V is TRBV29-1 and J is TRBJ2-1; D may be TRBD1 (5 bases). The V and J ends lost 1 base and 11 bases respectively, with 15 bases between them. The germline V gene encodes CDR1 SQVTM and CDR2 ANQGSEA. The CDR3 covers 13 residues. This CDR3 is CSVEGGTSVKQFF. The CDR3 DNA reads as TGCAGCGTTGAAGGGGGCACTTCCGTTAAGCAGTTCTTC.

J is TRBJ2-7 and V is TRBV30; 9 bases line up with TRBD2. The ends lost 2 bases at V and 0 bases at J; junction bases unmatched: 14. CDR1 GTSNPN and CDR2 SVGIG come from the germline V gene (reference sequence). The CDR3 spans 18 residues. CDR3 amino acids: CAWSPQPLTSGYSYEQYF. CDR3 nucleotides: TGTGCCTGGAGTCCCCAGCCCCTAACTAGCGGGTACTCCTACGAGCAGTACTTC.

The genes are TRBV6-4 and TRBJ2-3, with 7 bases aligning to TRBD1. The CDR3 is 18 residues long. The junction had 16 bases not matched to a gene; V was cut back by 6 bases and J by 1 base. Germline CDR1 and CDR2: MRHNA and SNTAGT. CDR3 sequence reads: CASSRYPERGPGTDTQYF. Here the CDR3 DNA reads TGTGCCAGCAGCCGATACCCGGAGAGGGGGCCGGGCACAGATACGCAGTATTTT.

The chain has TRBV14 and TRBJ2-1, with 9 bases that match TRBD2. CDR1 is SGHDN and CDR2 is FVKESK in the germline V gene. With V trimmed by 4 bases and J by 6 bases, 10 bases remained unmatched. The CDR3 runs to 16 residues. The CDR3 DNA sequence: TGTGCCAGCAGCCCCAAGTCTAGCGGGACCGGCAATGAGCAGTTCTTC. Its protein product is CASSPKSSGTGNEQFF. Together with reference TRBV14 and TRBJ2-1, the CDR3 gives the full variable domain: EAGVTQFPSHSVIEKGQTVTLRCDPISGHDNLYWYRRVMGKEIKFLLHFVKESKQDESGMPNNRFLAERTGGTYSTLKVQPAELEDSGVYFCASSPKSSGTGNEQFFGPGTRLTVL.

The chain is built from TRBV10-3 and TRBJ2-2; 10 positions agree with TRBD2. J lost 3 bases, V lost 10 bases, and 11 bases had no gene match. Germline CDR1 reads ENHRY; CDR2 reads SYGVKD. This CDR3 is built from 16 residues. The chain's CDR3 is CATYSSGSRDTGELFF. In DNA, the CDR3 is TGTGCCACCTACTCTAGCGGGAGTCGCGACACCGGGGAGCTGTTTTTT.

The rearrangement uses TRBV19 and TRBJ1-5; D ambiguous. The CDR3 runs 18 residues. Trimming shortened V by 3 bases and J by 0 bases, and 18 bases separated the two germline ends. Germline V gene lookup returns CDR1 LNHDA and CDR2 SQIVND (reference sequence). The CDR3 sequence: CASSIRSGRVYSNQPQHF. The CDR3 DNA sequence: TGTGCCAGTAGTATTCGCTCGGGTCGGGTTTATAGCAATCAGCCCCAGCATTTT.

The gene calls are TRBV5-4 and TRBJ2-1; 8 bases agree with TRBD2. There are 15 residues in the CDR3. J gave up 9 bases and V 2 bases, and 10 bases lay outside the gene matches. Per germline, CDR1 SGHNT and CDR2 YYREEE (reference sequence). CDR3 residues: CASSFGLAAMPEQFF. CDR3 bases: TGTGCCAGCAGCTTCGGACTAGCCGCGATGCCTGAGCAGTTCTTC. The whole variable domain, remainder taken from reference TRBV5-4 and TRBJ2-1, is ETGVTQSPTHLIKTRGQQVTLRCSSQSGHNTVSWYQQALGQGPQFIFQYYREEENGRGNFPPRFSGLQFPNYSSELNVNALELDDSALYLCASSFGLAAMPEQFFGPGTRLTVL.

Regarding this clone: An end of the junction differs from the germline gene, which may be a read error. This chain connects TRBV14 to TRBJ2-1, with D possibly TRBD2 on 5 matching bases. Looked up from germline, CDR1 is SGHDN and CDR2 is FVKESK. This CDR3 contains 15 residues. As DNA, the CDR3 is TGTGCCAGCAGCGAAGATGGGAGCTCCTACAATGAGCAGTTCTTC. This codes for CASSEDGSSYNEQFF.

The CDR3 region is CASRQGVRTAKAFF. The DNA for the CDR3 is TGTGCCAGCAGGCAGGGGGTGCGGACTGCTAAAGCTTTCTTT. The chain combines TRBV6-5 with TRBJ1-1, with 7 bases identical to TRBD1. V lost 6 bases and J lost 9; bases outside the gene matches: 13. The CDR3 loop spans 14 amino acids. Germline V gene lookup returns CDR1 MNHEY and CDR2 SVGAGI.

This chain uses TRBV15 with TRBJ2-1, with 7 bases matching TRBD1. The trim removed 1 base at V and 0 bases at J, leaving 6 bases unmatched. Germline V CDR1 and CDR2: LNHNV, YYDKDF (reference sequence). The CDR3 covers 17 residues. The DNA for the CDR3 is TGTGCCACCAGCAGAGTCGGACAGGAAAGCTCCTACAATGAGCAGTTCTTC. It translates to CATSRVGQESSYNEQFF.

The CDR3 DNA is TGTGCCACCAGCAGAGTGGGGGGGCTCAGGGAATACACCTTC. This sequence encodes CATSRVGGLREYTF. The gene calls are TRBV15 and TRBJ1-2, with D perhaps TRBD1 (6 bases). The germline V gene has CDR1 LNHNV and CDR2 YYDKDF (reference sequence). V lost 1 base and J 11 bases, leaving 17 bases between the germline ends. This CDR3 region has 14 residues.

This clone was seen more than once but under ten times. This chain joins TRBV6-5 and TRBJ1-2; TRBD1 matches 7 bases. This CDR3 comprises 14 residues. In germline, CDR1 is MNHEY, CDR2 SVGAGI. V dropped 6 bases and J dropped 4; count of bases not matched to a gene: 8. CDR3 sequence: CASRTGQAGYGYTF. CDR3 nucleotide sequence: TGTGCCAGCAGAACCGGACAGGCCGGCTATGGCTACACCTTC.

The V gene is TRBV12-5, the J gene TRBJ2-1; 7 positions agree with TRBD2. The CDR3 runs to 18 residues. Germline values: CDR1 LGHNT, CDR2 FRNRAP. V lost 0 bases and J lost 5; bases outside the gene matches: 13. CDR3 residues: CASGLVQRPGTTNNEQFF. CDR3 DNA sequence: TGTGCTAGTGGTTTGGTACAACGACCAGGGACTACGAACAATGAGCAGTTCTTC.

CDR3 sequence reads: CASSMGGVQPQHF. In DNA form, the CDR3 reads TGTGCCAGTAGTATGGGGGGGGTGCAGCCCCAGCATTTT. J is TRBJ1-5 and V is TRBV19; TRBD1 is a possible D gene (5 bases). V was clipped by 3 bases and J by 7 bases, with 10 bases between them. Germline loops: CDR1 LNHDA, CDR2 SQIVND (reference sequence). The CDR3 runs 13 residues.

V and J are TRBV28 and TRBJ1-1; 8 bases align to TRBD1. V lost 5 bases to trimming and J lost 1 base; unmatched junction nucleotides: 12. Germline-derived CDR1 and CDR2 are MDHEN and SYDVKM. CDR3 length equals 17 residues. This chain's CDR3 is CASSLYPGGWGNTEAFF. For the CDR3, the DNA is TGTGCCAGCAGTCTATACCCAGGGGGCTGGGGGAACACTGAAGCTTTCTTT. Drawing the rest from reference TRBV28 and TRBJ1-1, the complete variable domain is DVKVTQSSRYLVKRTGEKVFLECVQDMDHENMFWYRQDPGLGLRLIYFSYDVKMKEKGDIPEGYSVSREKKERFSLILESASTNQTSMYLCASSLYPGGWGNTEAFFGQGTRLTVV.

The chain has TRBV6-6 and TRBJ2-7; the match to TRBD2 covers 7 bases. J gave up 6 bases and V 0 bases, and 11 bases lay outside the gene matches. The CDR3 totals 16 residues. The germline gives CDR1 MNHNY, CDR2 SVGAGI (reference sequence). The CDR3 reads CASSYSSGGSLGEQYF. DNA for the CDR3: TGTGCCAGCAGTTACTCGTCGGGGGGATCCCTCGGCGAGCAGTACTTC.

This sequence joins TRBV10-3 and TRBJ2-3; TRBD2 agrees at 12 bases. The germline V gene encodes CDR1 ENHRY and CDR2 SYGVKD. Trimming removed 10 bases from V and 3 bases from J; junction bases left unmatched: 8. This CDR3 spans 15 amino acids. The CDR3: CATNLLAGGTDTQYF. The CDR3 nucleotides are TGTGCCACAAACCTACTAGCGGGGGGAACAGATACGCAGTATTTT.

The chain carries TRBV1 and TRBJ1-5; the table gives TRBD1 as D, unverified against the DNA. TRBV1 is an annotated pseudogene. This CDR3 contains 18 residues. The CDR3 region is CTSSHRGKTGPLHQPQHF. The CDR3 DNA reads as TGCACCAGCAGCCATAGAGGGAAAACAGGGCCTCTTCATCAGCCCCAGCATTTT.

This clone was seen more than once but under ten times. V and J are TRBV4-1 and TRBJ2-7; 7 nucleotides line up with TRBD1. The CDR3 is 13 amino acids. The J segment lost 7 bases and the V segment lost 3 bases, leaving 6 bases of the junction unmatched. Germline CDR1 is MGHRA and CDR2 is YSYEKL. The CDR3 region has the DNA TGCGCCAGCAGCCATACCGGGACAGCGGAGCAGTACTTC. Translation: CASSHTGTAEQYF.

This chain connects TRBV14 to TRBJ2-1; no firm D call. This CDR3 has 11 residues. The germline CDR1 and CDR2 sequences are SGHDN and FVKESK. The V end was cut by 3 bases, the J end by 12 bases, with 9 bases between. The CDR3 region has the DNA TGTGCCAGCAGCCATTCAAATTGGCAGTTCTTC. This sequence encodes CASSHSNWQFF.

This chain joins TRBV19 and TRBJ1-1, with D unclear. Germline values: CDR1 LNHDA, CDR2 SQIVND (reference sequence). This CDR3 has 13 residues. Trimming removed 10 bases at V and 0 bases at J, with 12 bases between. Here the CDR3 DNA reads TGTGCCACAAGGGAGAGAATGAACACTGAAGCTTTCTTT. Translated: CATRERMNTEAFF.

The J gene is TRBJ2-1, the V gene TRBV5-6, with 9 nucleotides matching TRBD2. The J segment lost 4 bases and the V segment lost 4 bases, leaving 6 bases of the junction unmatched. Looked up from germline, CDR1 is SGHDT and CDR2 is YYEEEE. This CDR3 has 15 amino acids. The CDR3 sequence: CASSAGGGAYNEQFF. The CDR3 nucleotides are TGTGCCAGCAGCGCCGGCGGGGGGGCGTACAATGAGCAGTTCTTC.

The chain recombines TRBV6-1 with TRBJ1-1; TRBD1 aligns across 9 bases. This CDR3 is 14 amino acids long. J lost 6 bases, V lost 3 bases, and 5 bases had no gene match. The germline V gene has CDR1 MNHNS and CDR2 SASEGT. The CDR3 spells CASSERTGVAEAFF. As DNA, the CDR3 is TGTGCCAGCAGTGAGAGGACAGGGGTGGCTGAAGCTTTCTTT.

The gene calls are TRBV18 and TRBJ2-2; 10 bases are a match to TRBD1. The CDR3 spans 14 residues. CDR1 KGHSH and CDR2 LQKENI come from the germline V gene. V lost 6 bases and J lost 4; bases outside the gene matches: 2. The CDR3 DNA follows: TGTGCCAGCTCCAGGACAGGGGGCACCGGGGAGCTGTTTTTT. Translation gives CASSRTGGTGELFF. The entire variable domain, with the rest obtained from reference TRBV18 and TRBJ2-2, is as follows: NAGVMQNPRHLVRRRGQEARLRCSPMKGHSHVYWYRQLPEEGLKFMVYLQKENIIDESGMPKERFSAEFPKEGPSILRIQQVVRGDSAAYFCASSRTGGTGELFFGEGSRLTVL.

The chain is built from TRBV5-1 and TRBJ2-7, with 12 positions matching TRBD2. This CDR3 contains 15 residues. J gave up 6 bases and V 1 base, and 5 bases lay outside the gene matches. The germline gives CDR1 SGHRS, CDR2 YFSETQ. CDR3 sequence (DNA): TGCGCCAGCAGCTTGTTACTAGCGGGAGGCTCCGAGCAGTACTTC. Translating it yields CASSLLLAGGSEQYF.

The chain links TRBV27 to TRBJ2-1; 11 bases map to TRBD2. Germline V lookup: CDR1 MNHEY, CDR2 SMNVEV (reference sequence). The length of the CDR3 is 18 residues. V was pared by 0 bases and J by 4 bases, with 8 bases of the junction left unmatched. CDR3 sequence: CASSLSGLAGGKYNEQFF. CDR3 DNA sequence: TGTGCCAGCAGTTTATCCGGACTAGCGGGTGGAAAATACAATGAGCAGTTCTTC.

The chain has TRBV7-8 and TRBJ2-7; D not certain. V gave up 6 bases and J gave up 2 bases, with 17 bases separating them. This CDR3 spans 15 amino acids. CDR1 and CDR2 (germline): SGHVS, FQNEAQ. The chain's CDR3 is CASSLTRFYPYEQYF. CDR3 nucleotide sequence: TGTGCCAGCAGTCTAACCCGGTTCTACCCCTACGAGCAGTACTTC.